The table lists the clone carrying this T cell receptor (beta chain) with a few counts. Germline loops: CDR1 SGHVS, CDR2 FQNEAQ. Trimming cost V 3 bases and J 3 bases; bases outside gene matches: 5. The CDR3 spans 14 residues. The data originate from a study of cytomegalovirus exposure and HLA in healthy donors. With 60 Vbeta and 13 Jbeta primers, the PCR was carried out. Libraries were prepared by immunoSEQ multiplex PCR; TCRdb keeps only in-frame clonotypes and omits some of them. The data contain around 150,000 clones, 60% to 85% of them seen just once; the ten biggest clones take up less than 2%. Material for sequencing was PBMCs. The source is a man in his forties in good health and CMV-seronegative. V is TRBV7-8 and J is TRBJ2-7, with 7 bases fitting TRBD1. CDR3 sequence (DNA): TGTGCCAGCAGCTTTGGTCCAGGGGGCTACGAGCAGTACTTC. It yields the protein CASSFGPGGYEQYF.